A single sample is the source of the 22 T cell receptor beta chains below, sequenced in a study of cytomegalovirus exposure and HLA in healthy donors (dated by TCRdb to the late 2010s). The library was made by the immunoSEQ multiplex PCR assay. A mixture of 60 forward primers for TCR Vbeta segments and 13 reverse primers for TCR Jbeta segments was used in the multiplex PCR. Here the immuneACCESS table is served through TCRdb, limited to in-frame sequences with V and J called. Missing clones are a known gap in these copies; in checked studies unresolved V genes cover under half, and the rest lacks a known reason. This sample holds about 190,000 clones; 70% to 85% were observed only once. The leading ten clones occupy roughly 3.1% of the sample. Sequences were obtained from PBMCs. These receptors were taken from a man aged 40-49 years in good health and CMV-seropositive.

The table lists this clone with a few counts. The rearrangement uses TRBV7-9 and TRBJ2-3; 9 bases are shared with TRBD1. Germline V lookup: CDR1 SEHNR, CDR2 FQNEAQ (reference sequence). The CDR3 contains 15 residues. J lost 3 bases, V lost 5 bases, and 6 bases had no gene match. CDR3 region: CASSGRDRVTDTQYF. CDR3 nucleotide sequence: TGTGCCAGCAGCGGCAGGGACAGGGTGACAGATACGCAGTATTTT.

This clone was recorded a few times. The V and J genes are TRBV19 and TRBJ2-2, with 10 bases matching TRBD1. This CDR3 is 16 amino acids long. Unmatched junction bases numbered 10, after V lost 7 bases and J lost 5 bases. The V gene's germline CDR1 is LNHDA and CDR2 SQIVND (reference sequence). CDR3 loop: CASKTTGGIRTGELFF. CDR3 DNA sequence: TGTGCCAGTAAGACGACAGGGGGCATTAGAACCGGGGAGCTGTTTTTT.

V usage is TRBV5-1 and J usage is TRBJ1-1, with 8 nucleotides matching TRBD1. CDR1 is SGHRS, CDR2 YFSETQ, per germline. V gave up 4 bases and J gave up 0 bases; unmatched junction bases: 5. The CDR3 extends over 15 amino acids. The CDR3 here is CASSKGTGLNTEAFF. In nucleotides, the CDR3 is TGCGCCAGCAGCAAGGGGACAGGCTTGAACACTGAAGCTTTCTTT. The variable domain in full, completed from reference TRBV5-1 and TRBJ1-1, reads KAGVTQTPRYLIKTRGQQVTLSCSPISGHRSVSWYQQTPGQGLQFLFEYFSETQRNKGNFPGRFSGRQFSNSRSEMNVSTLELGDSALYLCASSKGTGLNTEAFFGQGTRLTVV.

The J gene is TRBJ1-2, the V gene TRBV7-9; 7 bases are shared with TRBD1. CDR3 size: 13 residues. V lost 5 bases, J lost 6 bases, and 6 bases stayed unmatched. Germline V CDR1 and CDR2: SEHNR, FQNEAQ (reference sequence). The CDR3 bases are TGTGCCAGCAGCCCCCTAACAGGGGATGGCTACACCTTC. Its translation is CASSPLTGDGYTF.

In nucleotides, the CDR3 is TGTGCCATCAGTGACGAGGGTTTTGGTGGCTACACCTTC. Its translation is CAISDEGFGGYTF. J is TRBJ1-2 and V is TRBV10-3; D remains ambiguous. This CDR3 spans 13 amino acids. The V end was cut by 3 bases, the J end by 7 bases, with 12 bases between. Germline CDR1 is ENHRY and CDR2 is SYGVKD.

The CDR3 DNA is TGCGCCAGCAAGGACAGAAAAAATTCACCCCTCCACTTT. This encodes CASKDRKNSPLHF. The chain carries TRBV5-1 and TRBJ1-6; D is possibly TRBD1 (6 bases). Germline V gene sequence: CDR1 SGHRS, CDR2 YFSETQ. The V end was cut by 6 bases, the J end by 7 bases, with 11 bases between. The CDR3 length is 13 residues.

This clone has just a few counts. The CDR3, as DNA: TGTGCCATCAGATCAGGGGAGTCGGGTGAAAAACTGTTTTTT. Translated, it gives CAIRSGESGEKLFF. The chain joins TRBV10-3 to TRBJ1-4, with D perhaps TRBD1 (6 bases). There are 14 residues in the CDR3. The germline CDR1 and CDR2 sequences are ENHRY and SYGVKD. V lost 6 bases and J lost 7, with 15 bases in between.

This clone was detected once. The rearrangement uses TRBV6-5 and TRBJ1-2; TRBD1 is a possible D gene (6 bases). This CDR3 is 14 amino acids long. Germline assignment: CDR1 MNHEY and CDR2 SVGAGI. V was clipped by 8 bases and J by 0 bases, with 13 bases between them. CDR3 bases: TGTGCCAGCGGGATACAGGGCGCTAACTATGGCTACACCTTC. As protein: CASGIQGANYGYTF.

The chain uses TRBV7-7 and TRBJ2-7; TRBD1 matches at 10 bases. V trimming: 3 bases; J trimming: 6 bases; junction bases outside the gene matches: 2. The V gene's germline CDR1 is SSHAT and CDR2 FNYEAQ (reference sequence). The CDR3 covers 13 residues. DNA of the CDR3: TGTGCCAGCAGCTTTGGGACAGGGGCCGAGCAGTACTTC. Its protein product is CASSFGTGAEQYF.

This chain links TRBV5-1 with TRBJ2-7; 8 nucleotides align to TRBD2. Trimming at V came to 4 bases and at J to 5 bases, leaving 11 bases not matched to a gene. Germline-derived CDR1 and CDR2 are SGHRS and YFSETQ. The CDR3 consists of 15 residues. The CDR3 DNA reads TGCGCCAGCAGCGGGGGGACGGGGGGGCAGGACGAGCAGTACTTC. Its protein product is CASSGGTGGQDEQYF.

The chain joins TRBV29-1 to TRBJ2-7; tentative D call: TRBD1 (5 bases). From germline, CDR1 is SQVTM and CDR2 ANQGSEA. The CDR3 sequence is 12 residues long. Trimming took off 4 bases at V and 2 bases at J, with 9 bases between the two ends. The CDR3 sequence: CSVGAGTYEQYF. DNA for the CDR3: TGCAGCGTTGGGGCAGGGACCTACGAGCAGTACTTC.

The V gene is TRBV5-4, the J gene TRBJ1-1; 7 bases agree with TRBD1. The J segment lost 7 bases and the V segment lost 3 bases, leaving 9 bases of the junction unmatched. The CDR3 loop spans 14 amino acids. Germline CDR1 is SGHNT and CDR2 is YYREEE (reference sequence). The CDR3: CASSWGQGDREAFF. The CDR3, as DNA: TGTGCCAGCAGCTGGGGGCAGGGGGATCGTGAAGCTTTCTTT.

The chain has TRBV6-5 and TRBJ2-7; 11 nucleotides match TRBD2. The CDR3 extends over 14 amino acids. Germline CDR1 MNHEY, CDR2 SVGAGI. V was clipped by 6 bases and J by 3 bases; unmatched bases: 4. The CDR3 sequence: CASSGTSGYYEQYF. The CDR3 DNA reads as TGTGCCAGCAGCGGGACTAGCGGATACTACGAGCAGTACTTC.

The rearrangement joins TRBV6-1 to TRBJ1-5; 10 nucleotides line up with TRBD1. There are 17 residues in the CDR3. The V segment lost 4 bases and the J segment 3 bases; nucleotides outside the gene matches: 9. Germline values: CDR1 MNHNS, CDR2 SASEGT. CDR3 sequence reads: CASSGQGARSLNQPQHF. The CDR3 DNA sequence: TGTGCCAGCAGTGGACAGGGGGCACGCTCCCTCAATCAGCCCCAGCATTTT.

The chain joins TRBV5-5 to TRBJ2-5, with 7 positions matching TRBD1. This CDR3 contains 13 residues. Germline CDR1 is SGHKS and CDR2 is YYEKEE (reference sequence). With V trimmed by 2 bases and J by 5 bases, 3 bases remained unmatched. Written as DNA, the CDR3 is TGTGCCAGCAGCTTAGGGGGCTCGGAGACCCAGTACTTC. Amino acids: CASSLGGSETQYF.

To note about this clone: Other DNA sequences in the same sample also yield this CDR3. The V call is TRBV2, the J call TRBJ2-3, with D tentatively TRBD2 (6 bases). Looked up from germline, CDR1 is SNHLY and CDR2 is FYNNEI. The length of the CDR3 is 13 residues. The V gene lost 1 base and the J gene lost 6 bases, with 8 bases spanning the gap. The CDR3 here is CASSEEGGDTQYF. The CDR3 DNA sequence: TGTGCCAGCAGTGAAGAAGGAGGGGATACGCAGTATTTT.

CDR3 protein: CASKLGRNNEQFF. The CDR3 DNA reads as TGTGCGTCAAAGTTGGGCCGGAACAATGAGCAGTTCTTC. The genes are TRBV2 and TRBJ2-1; no clear D gene. CDR1 and CDR2 from the germline V gene are SNHLY and FYNNEI. CDR3 length equals 13 residues.

CDR3 bases: TGTGCCAGCAGTCCACGAGCGGGAGGGCCTGAGGAGCAGTACTTC. It translates to CASSPRAGGPEEQYF. The genes are TRBV7-3 and TRBJ2-7; 10 bases are shared with TRBD2. J was trimmed by 7 bases and V by 6 bases; bases with no gene match: 12. Germline CDR1 and CDR2: SGHTA and FQGTGA. This CDR3 spans 15 amino acids.

The chain links TRBV4-1 to TRBJ1-4, with 8 bases matching TRBD1. CDR3 length equals 14 residues. V shed 1 base, J shed 5 bases, and the junction held 0 bases outside the gene matches. Per germline, CDR1 MGHRA and CDR2 YSYEKL. CDR3 nucleotide sequence: TGCGCCAGCAGCCAAGGACAGGGGAATGAAAAACTGTTTTTT. It yields the protein CASSQGQGNEKLFF.

This clone has only one observation. The rearrangement joins TRBV7-3 to TRBJ1-1, with 10 bases fitting TRBD1. Germline V lookup: CDR1 SGHTA, CDR2 FQGTGA. The trim removed 4 bases at V and 5 bases at J, leaving 4 bases unmatched. This CDR3 region has 14 residues. CDR3 amino acids: CASSSPDRGTEAFF. The CDR3 DNA sequence: TGTGCCAGCAGCTCCCCGGACAGGGGGACTGAAGCTTTCTTT.

The chain carries TRBV18 and TRBJ1-1; D uncertain. Germline CDR1 is KGHSH and CDR2 is LQKENI. CDR3 length equals 16 residues. Trimming left V 5 bases short and J 3 bases short, with 19 bases between. The CDR3 here is CASSESLGGWDTEAFF. Written as DNA, the CDR3 is TGTGCCAGCTCAGAATCCCTTGGAGGGTGGGACACTGAAGCTTTCTTT.

The CDR3 reads CATMDSLSSYNEQFF. CDR3 DNA: TGTGCCACAATGGACTCCCTTTCCTCCTACAATGAGCAGTTCTTC. The chain employs TRBV10-3 and TRBJ2-1; a weak D match, TRBD2 (5 bases). The germline V and J ends were trimmed by 10 bases and 0 bases, with 16 bases remaining between them. CDR1 is ENHRY and CDR2 is SYGVKD in the germline V gene. This CDR3 spans 15 amino acids.